The 8 T cell receptor beta chains presented below share a single source sample, sequenced in a study of CD8+CD57+ T cells in acquired aplastic anemia. CDR3 and TCR beta VDJ profiling relied on genomic DNA as the template. A single record per CDR3 protein comes from TCRdb applying MiXCR to the reads. In the table there are approximately 99,000 distinct CDR3 sequences, approximately 48% of which are singletons. The source material was sorted CD4+, CD8+, or CD8+CD57+ T cells (not recorded which) from PBMCs. The receptors shown here come from a human donor in good health, serving as a control.

This sequence joins TRBV11-2 and TRBJ1-2, with TRBD1 matching over 7 bases. CDR3 length equals 17 residues. V shed 5 bases and J 4 bases; nucleotides not matched to a gene: 16. CDR1 is SGHAT, CDR2 FQNNGV, per germline. CDR3 loop: CASSLGGRDRRSYGYTF. The CDR3, as DNA: TGTGCCAGCAGCCTAGGGGGCCGGGACAGAAGGTCCTATGGCTACACCTTC.

This clonotype was counted many times. This rearrangement joins TRBV13 to TRBJ1-1; the D gene is possibly TRBD1 (6 bases). Germline lookup yields CDR1 PRHDT and CDR2 FYEKMQ (reference sequence). This CDR3 region has 13 residues. Trimming shortened V by 0 bases and J by 8 bases, and 10 bases separated the two germline ends. CDR3 sequence (DNA): TGTGCCAGCAGCTTAGGATTAGACAGGGAAGCTTTCTTT. This sequence encodes CASSLGLDREAFF.

On this clonotype: A much larger clone sits a single nucleotide away, making a read error possible. A read error is likely, as this CDR3 ends without the conserved phenylalanine or tryptophan. The chain couples TRBV6-5 to TRBJ2-7; D perhaps matches TRBD1 (7 bases). CDR1 is MNHEY and CDR2 is SVGAGI in the germline V gene. The CDR3 extends over 14 amino acids. Trimming pared 0 bases from V and 4 bases from J, leaving 10 bases between. CDR3 coding DNA: TGTGCCAGCAGTTACTCGTCAGGGGGGTACGAGCAGTACTCC. Its translation is CASSYSSGGYEQYS.

This clonotype was seen many times. The V and J genes are TRBV2 and TRBJ1-5; 9 bases line up with TRBD1. The CDR3 contains 15 residues. Germline V gene data show CDR1 as SNHLY and CDR2 as FYNNEI. The V segment lost 9 bases and the J segment 3 bases; nucleotides outside the gene matches: 9. CDR3 nucleotides: TGTGCCAGTTCACCGGGACAGGGAACCAATCAGCCCCAGCATTTT. Protein sequence: CASSPGQGTNQPQHF.

This clonotype was counted once. This rearrangement joins TRBV5-1 to TRBJ1-3; D not certain. V lost 0 bases and J 0 bases, leaving 10 bases between the germline ends. This CDR3 comprises 16 residues. CDR1 is SGHRS, CDR2 YFSETQ, per germline. The CDR3 protein is CASSLESDSSGNTIYF. The CDR3 DNA is TGCGCCAGCAGCTTGGAGAGCGATAGCTCTGGAAACACCATATATTTT.

This clonotype was seen repeatedly, ten times or more. The chain joins TRBV9 to TRBJ2-7; tentatively, D is TRBD2 (7 bases). Germline-derived CDR1 and CDR2 are SGDLS and YYNGEE. The CDR3 length is 15 residues. The germline V and J ends were trimmed by 0 bases and 5 bases, with 15 bases remaining between them. Written as DNA, the CDR3 is TGTGCCAGCAGCGTAGGGGGGGGCCGGACGAACGAGCAGTACTTC. Amino acid sequence: CASSVGGGRTNEQYF. Full variable domain (rest looked up from reference TRBV9 and TRBJ2-7): DSGVTQTPKHLITATGQRVTLRCSPRSGDLSVYWYQQSLDQGLQFLIQYYNGEERAKGNILERFSAQQFPDLHSELNLSSLELGDSALYFCASSVGGGRTNEQYFGPGTRLTVT.

The rearrangement uses TRBV20-1 and TRBJ2-7; 9 nucleotides match TRBD2. Germline V lookup: CDR1 DFQATT, CDR2 SNEGSKA (reference sequence). The CDR3 contains 15 residues. J lost 6 bases, V lost 1 base, and 10 bases had no gene match. The CDR3 DNA reads TGCAGTGCTAGAGTTGAGGGACTAGCCCTCTCCGAGCAGTACTTC. This encodes CSARVEGLALSEQYF.

This chain uses TRBV29-1 with TRBJ1-2; 8 nucleotides line up with TRBD1. Germline loops: CDR1 SQVTM, CDR2 ANQGSEA. The CDR3 length is 11 residues. J was trimmed by 7 bases and V by 4 bases; bases with no gene match: 2. The CDR3 DNA sequence: TGCAGCGTTGTGGGACAGGTTGGCTACACCTTC. The encoded protein is CSVVGQVGYTF.